This T cell receptor (beta chain) was sequenced in a study of OX40 agonist ivuxolimab in advanced cancers. Overall study context: Ivuxolimab, an agonistic anti-OX40 (CD134) antibody, was given to patients. Previous treatment with anti-PD-1, anti-PD-L1 or anti-CTLA-4 therapy was allowed; 30% to 50% had received some.

As regards this clone: What it binds is not known.

The CDR3 is 16 amino acids. V lost 3 bases, J lost 6 bases, and 7 bases stayed unmatched. In germline, CDR1 is LNHDA, CDR2 SQIVND (reference sequence). Study results and caveats: On average, a greater number of expanded clones characterised CD8+ T cells relative to CD4+. CD4+ and CD8+ T cells in blood underwent clonal expansion by week 6 at 0.1 to 3.0 mg/kg.

Only in-frame clones appear in the TCRdb table, and some are missing; sequencing was by immunoSEQ multiplex PCR. The sample carries around 69,000 clones, about 90% recorded once. This TCR was sampled from an adult with an advanced solid tumor such as melanoma, head and neck, liver or kidney cancer. This chain connects TRBV19 to TRBJ2-7; 14 bases match TRBD2. The sample in question was CD4+ or CD8+ T cells sorted from blood, obtained in a trial of the OX40 agonist ivuxolimab. CDR3: CASSMGLAGARSEQYF. CDR3 nucleotides: TGTGCCAGTAGTATGGGACTAGCGGGGGCGAGGAGCGAGCAGTACTTC.